The present entry profiles one TCR beta chain with its context. The data derive from a study of blood T cell repertoires in COVID-19. The germline gives CDR1 SGHVS, CDR2 FNYEAQ. Trimming took 4 bases from V and 3 from J; bases not matched to a gene: 7. CDR3 size: 16 residues. The data were produced by immunoSEQ multiplex PCR, yet TCRdb's version contains in-frame clones alone and is incomplete. The sample shows roughly 81,000 clones, 89% of them seen only once. The TCR sequence derives from a man in his 70s with active or convalescent COVID-19. V is TRBV7-6 and J is TRBJ2-2; TRBD2 matches 8 bases. The specimen was peripheral blood. CDR3 loop: CASSSSSGYDTGELFF. CDR3 bases: TGTGCCAGCAGCTCTTCTAGCGGGTACGACACCGGGGAGCTGTTTTTT.